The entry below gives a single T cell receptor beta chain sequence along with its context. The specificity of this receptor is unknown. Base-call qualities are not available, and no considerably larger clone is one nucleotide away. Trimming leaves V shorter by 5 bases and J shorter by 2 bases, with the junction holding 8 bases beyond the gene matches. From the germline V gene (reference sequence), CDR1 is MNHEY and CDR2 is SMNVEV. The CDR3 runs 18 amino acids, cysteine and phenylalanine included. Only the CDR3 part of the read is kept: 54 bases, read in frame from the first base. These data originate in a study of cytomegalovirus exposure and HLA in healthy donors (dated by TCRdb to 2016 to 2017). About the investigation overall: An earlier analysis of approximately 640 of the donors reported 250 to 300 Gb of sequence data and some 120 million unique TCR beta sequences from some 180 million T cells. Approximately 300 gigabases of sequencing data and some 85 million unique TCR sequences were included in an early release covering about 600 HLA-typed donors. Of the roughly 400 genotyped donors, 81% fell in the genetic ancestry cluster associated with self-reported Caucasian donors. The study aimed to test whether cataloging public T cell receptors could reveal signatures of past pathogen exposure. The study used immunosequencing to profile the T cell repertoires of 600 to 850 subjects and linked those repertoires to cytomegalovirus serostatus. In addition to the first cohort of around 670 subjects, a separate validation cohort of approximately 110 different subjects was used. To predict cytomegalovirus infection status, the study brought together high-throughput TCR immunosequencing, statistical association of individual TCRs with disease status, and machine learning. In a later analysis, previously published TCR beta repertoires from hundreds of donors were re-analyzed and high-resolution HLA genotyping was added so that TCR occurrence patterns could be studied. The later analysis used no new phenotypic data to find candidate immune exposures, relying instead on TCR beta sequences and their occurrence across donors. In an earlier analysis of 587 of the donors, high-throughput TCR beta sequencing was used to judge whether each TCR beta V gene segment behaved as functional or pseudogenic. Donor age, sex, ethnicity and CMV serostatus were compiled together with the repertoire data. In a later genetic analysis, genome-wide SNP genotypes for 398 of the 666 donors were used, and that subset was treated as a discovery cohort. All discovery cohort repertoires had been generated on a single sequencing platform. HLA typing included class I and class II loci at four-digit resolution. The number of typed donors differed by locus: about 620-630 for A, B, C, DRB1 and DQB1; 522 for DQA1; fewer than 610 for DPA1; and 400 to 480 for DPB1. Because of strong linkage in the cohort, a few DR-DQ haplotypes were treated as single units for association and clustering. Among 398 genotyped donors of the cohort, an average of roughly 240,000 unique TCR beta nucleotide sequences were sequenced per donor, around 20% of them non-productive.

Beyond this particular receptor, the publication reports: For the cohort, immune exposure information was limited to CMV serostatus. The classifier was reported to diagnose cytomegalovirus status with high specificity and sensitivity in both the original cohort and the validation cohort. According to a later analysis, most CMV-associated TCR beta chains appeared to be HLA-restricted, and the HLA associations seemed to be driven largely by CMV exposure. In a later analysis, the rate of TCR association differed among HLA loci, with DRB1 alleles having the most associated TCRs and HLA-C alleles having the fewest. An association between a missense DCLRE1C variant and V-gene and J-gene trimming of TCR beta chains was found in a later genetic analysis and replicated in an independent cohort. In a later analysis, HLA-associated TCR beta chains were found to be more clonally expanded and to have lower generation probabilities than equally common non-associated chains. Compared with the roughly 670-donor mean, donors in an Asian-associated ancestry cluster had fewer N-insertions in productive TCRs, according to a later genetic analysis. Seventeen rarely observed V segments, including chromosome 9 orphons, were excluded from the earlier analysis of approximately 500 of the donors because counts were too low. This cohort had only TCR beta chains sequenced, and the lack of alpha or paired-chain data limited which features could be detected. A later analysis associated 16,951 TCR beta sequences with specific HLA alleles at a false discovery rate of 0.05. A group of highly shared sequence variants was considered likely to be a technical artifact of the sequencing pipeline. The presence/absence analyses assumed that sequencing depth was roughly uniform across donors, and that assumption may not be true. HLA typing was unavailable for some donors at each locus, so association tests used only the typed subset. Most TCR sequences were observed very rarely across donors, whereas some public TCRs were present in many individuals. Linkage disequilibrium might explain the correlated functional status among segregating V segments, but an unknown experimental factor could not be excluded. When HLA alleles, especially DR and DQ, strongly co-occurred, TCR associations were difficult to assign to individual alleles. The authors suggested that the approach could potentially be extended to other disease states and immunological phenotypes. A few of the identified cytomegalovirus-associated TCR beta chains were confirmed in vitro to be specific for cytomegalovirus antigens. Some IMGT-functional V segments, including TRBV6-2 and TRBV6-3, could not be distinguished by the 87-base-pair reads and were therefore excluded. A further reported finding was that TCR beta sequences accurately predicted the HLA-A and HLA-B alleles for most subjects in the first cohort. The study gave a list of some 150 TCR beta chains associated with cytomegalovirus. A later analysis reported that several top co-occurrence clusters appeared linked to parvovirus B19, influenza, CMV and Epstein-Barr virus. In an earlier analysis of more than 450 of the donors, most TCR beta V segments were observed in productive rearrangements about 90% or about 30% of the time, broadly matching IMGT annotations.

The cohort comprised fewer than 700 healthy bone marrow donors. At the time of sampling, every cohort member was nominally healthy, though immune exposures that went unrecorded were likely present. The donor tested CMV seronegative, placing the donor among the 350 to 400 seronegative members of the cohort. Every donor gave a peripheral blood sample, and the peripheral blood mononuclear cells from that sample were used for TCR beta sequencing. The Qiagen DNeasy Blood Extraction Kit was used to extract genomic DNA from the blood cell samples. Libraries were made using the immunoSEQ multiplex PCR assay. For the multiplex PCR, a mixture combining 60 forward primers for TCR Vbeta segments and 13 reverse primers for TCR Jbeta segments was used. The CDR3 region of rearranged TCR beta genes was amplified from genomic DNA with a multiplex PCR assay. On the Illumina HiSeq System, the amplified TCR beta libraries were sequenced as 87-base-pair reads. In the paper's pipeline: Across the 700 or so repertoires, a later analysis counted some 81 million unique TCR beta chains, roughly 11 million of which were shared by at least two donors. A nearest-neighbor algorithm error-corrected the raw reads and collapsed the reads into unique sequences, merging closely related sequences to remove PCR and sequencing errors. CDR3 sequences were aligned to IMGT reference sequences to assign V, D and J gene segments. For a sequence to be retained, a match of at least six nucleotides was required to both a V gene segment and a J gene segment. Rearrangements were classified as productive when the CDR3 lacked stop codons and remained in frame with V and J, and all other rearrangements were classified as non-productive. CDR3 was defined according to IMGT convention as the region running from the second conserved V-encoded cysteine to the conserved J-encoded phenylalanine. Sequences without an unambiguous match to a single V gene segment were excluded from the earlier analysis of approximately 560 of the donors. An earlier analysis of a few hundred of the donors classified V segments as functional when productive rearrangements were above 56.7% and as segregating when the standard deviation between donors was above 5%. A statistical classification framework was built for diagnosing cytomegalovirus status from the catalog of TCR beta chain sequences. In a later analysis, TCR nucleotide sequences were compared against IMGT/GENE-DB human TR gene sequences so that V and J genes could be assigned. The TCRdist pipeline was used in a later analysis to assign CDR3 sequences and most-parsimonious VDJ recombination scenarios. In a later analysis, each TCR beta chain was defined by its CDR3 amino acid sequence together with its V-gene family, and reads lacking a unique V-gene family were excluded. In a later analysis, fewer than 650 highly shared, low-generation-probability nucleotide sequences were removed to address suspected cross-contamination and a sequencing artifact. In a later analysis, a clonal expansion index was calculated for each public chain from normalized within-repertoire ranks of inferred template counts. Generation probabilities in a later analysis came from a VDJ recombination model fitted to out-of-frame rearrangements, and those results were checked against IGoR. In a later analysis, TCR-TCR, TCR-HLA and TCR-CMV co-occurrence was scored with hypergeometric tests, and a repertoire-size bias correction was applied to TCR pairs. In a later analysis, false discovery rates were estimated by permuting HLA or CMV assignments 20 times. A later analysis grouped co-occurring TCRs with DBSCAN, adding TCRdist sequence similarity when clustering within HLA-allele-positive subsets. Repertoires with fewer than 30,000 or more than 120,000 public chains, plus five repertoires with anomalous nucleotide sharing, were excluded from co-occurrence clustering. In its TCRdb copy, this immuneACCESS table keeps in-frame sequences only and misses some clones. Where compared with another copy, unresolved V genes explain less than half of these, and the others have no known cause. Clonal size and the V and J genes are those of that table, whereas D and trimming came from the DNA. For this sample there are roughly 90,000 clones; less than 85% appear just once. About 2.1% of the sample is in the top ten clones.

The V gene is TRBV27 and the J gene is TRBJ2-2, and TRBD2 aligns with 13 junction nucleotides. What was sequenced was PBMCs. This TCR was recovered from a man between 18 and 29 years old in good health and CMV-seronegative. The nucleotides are TGTGCCAGCAGTCCCAAACTAGCGGGAGGGGTTAACACCGGGGAGCTGTTTTTT. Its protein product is CASSPKLAGGVNTGELFF.